This TCR beta chain originates from a study of blood T cell repertoires in COVID-19. Study details: The samples span acute and convalescent COVID-19 from the United States, Italy and Spain. In each case, the material was cDNA or gDNA derived from T cells, B-cell-depleted T cells, or PBMCs.

The CDR3 has 15 amino acids. In germline, CDR1 is SGHTA, CDR2 FQGNSA. Trimming stripped 6 bases from V and 2 bases from J, with 16 bases between. Original analysis: Researchers report that nucleated cell counts were estimated from reference gene primer amplification. The assay was immunoSEQ multiplex PCR, and TCRdb's table has in-frame clones only and misses some. From that table come the V and J calls and clone size; the DNA was used to work out D and trimming. Of fewer than 70,000 clones in the sample, 60% to 85% were seen once. The rearrangement links TRBV7-2 to TRBJ1-1; D remains unclear. Sequenced sample: peripheral blood. This TCR was sampled from a human donor in a cohort sampled during active COVID-19. The CDR3 loop is CASSLTWAANTEAFF. The CDR3 nucleotides are TGTGCCAGCAGTTTAACCTGGGCAGCTAACACTGAAGCTTTCTTT.